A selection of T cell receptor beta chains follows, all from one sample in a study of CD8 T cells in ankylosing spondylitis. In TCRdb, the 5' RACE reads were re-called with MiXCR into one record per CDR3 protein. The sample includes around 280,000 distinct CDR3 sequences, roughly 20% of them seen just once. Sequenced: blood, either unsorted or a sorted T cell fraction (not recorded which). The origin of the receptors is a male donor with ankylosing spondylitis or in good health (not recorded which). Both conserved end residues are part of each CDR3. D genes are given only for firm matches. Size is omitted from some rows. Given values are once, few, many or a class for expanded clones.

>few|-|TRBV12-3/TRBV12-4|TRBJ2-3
TGTGCCAGCACGAGGCTACAAGACACAGATACGCAGTATTTT
CASTRLQDTDTQYF
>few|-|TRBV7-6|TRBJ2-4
TGTGCCAGCAGCTTAGGGGCTTTTGGCTTTGGGTCCAAAAACATTCAGTACTTC
CASSLGAFGFGSKNIQYF
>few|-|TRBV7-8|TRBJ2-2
TGTGCCAGCAGCTTCCACGGGGAGCTGTTTTTT
CASSFHGELFF
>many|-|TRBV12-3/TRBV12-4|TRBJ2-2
TGTGCCAGCAGTTTTTTATCCCGGGCCGGGGAGCTGTTTTTT
CASSFLSRAGELFF
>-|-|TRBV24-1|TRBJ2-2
TGTGCCACCAGAGTCACAGGGTTGAGCACCGGGGAGCTGTTTTTT
CATRVTGLSTGELFF
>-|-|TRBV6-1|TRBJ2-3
TGTGCCAGCAGTCGCCCGGGAGGCACAGATACGCAGTATTTT
CASSRPGGTDTQYF
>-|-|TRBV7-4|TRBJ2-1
TGTGCCAGCAGCTTCTCGGACGCATACAATGAGCAGTTCTTC
CASSFSDAYNEQFF
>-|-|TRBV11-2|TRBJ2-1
TGTGCCAGCAGCCCGATGAGACACCCATCAAATGAGCAGTTCTTC
CASSPMRHPSNEQFF
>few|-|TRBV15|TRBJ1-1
TGTGCCACCAGCAGACGGGGACAGAACACTGAAGCTTTCTTT
CATSRRGQNTEAFF
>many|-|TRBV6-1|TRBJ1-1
TGTGCCAGCAGAACATCTCTGACAGTCCTGAACACTGAAGCTTTCTTT
CASRTSLTVLNTEAFF
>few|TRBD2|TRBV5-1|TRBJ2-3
TGCGCCAGCAGCTGGAGCGGGATCACAGATACGCAGTATTTT
CASSWSGITDTQYF
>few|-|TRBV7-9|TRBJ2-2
TGTGCCAGCTTCACCTCGGATCGGGGGCCCGGGGAGCTGTTTTTT
CASFTSDRGPGELFF
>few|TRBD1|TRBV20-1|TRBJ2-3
TGCAGTGCTAGGGAGACAGGGAGCACAGATACGCAGTATTTT
CSARETGSTDTQYF
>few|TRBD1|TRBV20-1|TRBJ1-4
TGCAGTGCCCTCGGACAGGTTAATGAAAAACTGTTTTTT
CSALGQVNEKLFF
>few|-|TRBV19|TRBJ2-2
TGTGCCAGTAGTATACCCTCGCAGGGGATCACCGGGGAGCTGTTTTTT
CASSIPSQGITGELFF
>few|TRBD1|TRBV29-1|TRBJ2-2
TGCAGCGCCCTTTCGGGGACAGTTAACACCGGGGAGCTGTTTTTT
CSALSGTVNTGELFF
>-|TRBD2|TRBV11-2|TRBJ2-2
TGTGCCAGCAGCCTCTTAGCGGGACCCAACGGGGAGCTGTTTTTT
CASSLLAGPNGELFF
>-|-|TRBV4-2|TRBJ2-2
TGTGCCAGCAGCCAAGAACCGACAGGCGTTGGGGAGCTGTTTTTT
CASSQEPTGVGELFF
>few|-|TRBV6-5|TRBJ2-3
TGTGCCAGCAGTTACTGGGGGGCCGCCACAGATACGCAGTATTTT
CASSYWGAATDTQYF
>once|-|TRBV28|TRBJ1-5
TGTGCCAGCTTGTTAAGCGCCGGGAGGATCAATCAGCCCCAGCATTTT
CASLLSAGRINQPQHF
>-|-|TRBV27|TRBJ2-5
TGTGCCAGCAGTTTTTCGGGTGGGCACGAGACCCAGTACTTC
CASSFSGGHETQYF
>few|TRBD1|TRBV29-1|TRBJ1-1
TGCAGCGTTCGAACAGGGGGCGGCGGGAACACTGAAGCTTTCTTT
CSVRTGGGGNTEAFF
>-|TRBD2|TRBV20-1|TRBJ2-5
TGCAGTGCTACGCGGGTAGCGGGGGGAGCAGAGACCCAGTACTTC
CSATRVAGGAETQYF
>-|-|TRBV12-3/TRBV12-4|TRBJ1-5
TGTGCCAGCAGTTTACAATCCGGCAATCAGCCCCAGCATTTT
CASSLQSGNQPQHF
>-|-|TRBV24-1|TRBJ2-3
TGTGCCACCAGTGACCCCAGCACAGATACGCAGTATTTT
CATSDPSTDTQYF
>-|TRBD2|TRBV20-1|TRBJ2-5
TGCAGTGCTAGAGTACTAGCGGGAGGGCGGCAAGAGACCCAGTACTTC
CSARVLAGGRQETQYF
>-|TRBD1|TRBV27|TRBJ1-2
TGTGCCAGCAGTTCGGGACAGGGGGTCTATGGCTACACCTTC
CASSSGQGVYGYTF
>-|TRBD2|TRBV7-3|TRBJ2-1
TGTGCCAGCAGCTATGCGGGGGGCAATGAGCAGTTCTTC
CASSYAGGNEQFF
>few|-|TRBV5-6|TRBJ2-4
TGTGCCAGCAGCTTGCTGACAGTTGGAAACATTCAGTACTTC
CASSLLTVGNIQYF
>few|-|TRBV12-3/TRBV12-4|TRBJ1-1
TGTGCCAGCAGTTTAGGGGAAGGTGAAGCTTTCTTT
CASSLGEGEAFF
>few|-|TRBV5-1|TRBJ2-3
TGCGCCAGCAGCCTCTCCGGGGGCGGAGATACGCAGTATTTT
CASSLSGGGDTQYF
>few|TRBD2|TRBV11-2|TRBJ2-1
TGTGCCAGCAGCTTAGAACTAGCGTGGAGCTCCTACAATGAGCAGTTCTTC
CASSLELAWSSYNEQFF
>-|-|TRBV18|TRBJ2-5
TGTGCCAGCTCACCACTGGCGCTACAAGAGACCCAGTACTTC
CASSPLALQETQYF
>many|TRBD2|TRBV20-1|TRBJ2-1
TGCAGTGCTAGAGATATTAGAGCGGGGGGGCACGATGAGCAGTTCTTC
CSARDIRAGGHDEQFF
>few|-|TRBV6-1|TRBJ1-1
TGTGCCAGCAGTCGCGCGACACTAGAGAACACTGAAGCTTTCTTT
CASSRATLENTEAFF
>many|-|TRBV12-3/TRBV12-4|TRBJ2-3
TGTGCCAGCACGCCGGGAGTCGGGGATACGCAGTATTTT
CASTPGVGDTQYF
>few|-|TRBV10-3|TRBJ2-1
TGTGCCATCGGTCGGGGAACATCCTACAATGAGCAGTTCTTC
CAIGRGTSYNEQFF
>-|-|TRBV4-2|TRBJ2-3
TGTGCCAGCGGACGACTGCGCACAGATACGCAGTATTTT
CASGRLRTDTQYF